A selection of T cell receptor beta chains follows, all from one sample in a study of cytomegalovirus exposure and HLA in healthy donors. Generated by immunoSEQ multiplex PCR, the TCRdb table keeps only in-frame clones and is missing some. This sample has roughly 250,000 clones, with 80% found just once. The sample taken for sequencing was PBMCs. These receptors came from a girl aged 2-10 years in good health and CMV-seronegative. Each CDR3 is given with its conserved first and last residue. The D gene is left open where the match is weak.

D | J | V | CDR3
NA | TRBJ2-7 | TRBV4-1 | CASSQAWSSYSSYEQYF
NA | TRBJ1-3 | TRBV5-1 | CASSLGQSSGNTIYF
TRBD2 | TRBJ2-1 | TRBV14 | CATRSQSGRKDEQFF
NA | TRBJ1-5 | TRBV10-3 | CAISDLALDGEPQHF
NA | TRBJ2-3 | TRBV5-1 | CASSLLGGAGDTQYF
NA | TRBJ1-3 | TRBV5-6 | CASSLGHRDTIYF
TRBD2 | TRBJ2-3 | TRBV9 | CASSVVAGGSTDTQYF
TRBD1 | TRBJ1-6 | TRBV2 | CASRDYRDRGSPLHF
TRBD2 | TRBJ2-3 | TRBV27 | CASLAGGRTDTQYF
NA | TRBJ2-7 | TRBV27 | CASSTWGQQLGEQYF
NA | TRBJ2-2 | TRBV5-1 | CASRSRVGDANTGELFF
NA | TRBJ1-6 | TRBV27 | CASSLVLSQPNSPLHF
NA | TRBJ2-7 | TRBV5-4 | CASSSDSSHYEQYF
NA | TRBJ1-1 | TRBV30 | CASRWNTEAFF
TRBD1 | TRBJ1-1 | TRBV5-1 | CASSSGTGGWDTEAFF
NA | TRBJ1-3 | TRBV7-8 | CASSSGVRNTIYF
TRBD2 | TRBJ2-1 | TRBV7-3 | CASSSGLVSYNEQFF
NA | TRBJ2-5 | TRBV25-1 | CASSPGSTVQETQYF
TRBD1 | TRBJ2-7 | TRBV4-2 | CASSLLPGQGDYEQYF
TRBD2 | TRBJ2-7 | TRBV30 | CAWETSDYEQYF
NA | TRBJ1-1 | TRBV5-1 | CASSSRGGTDTEAFF
NA | TRBJ1-1 | TRBV6-1 | CASSEVGGGGTEAFF
NA | TRBJ2-6 | TRBV4-1 | CASSQQTPGVAGANVLTF
TRBD2 | TRBJ2-3 | TRBV28 | CASSVGGRAYDTQYF
TRBD2 | TRBJ2-5 | TRBV27 | CASSLGLAGGRWETQYF
NA | TRBJ2-1 | TRBV13 | CASSPGVYNEQFF
NA | TRBJ1-4 | TRBV4-1 | CASSPRQEVTDKLFF
TRBD1 | TRBJ1-1 | TRBV6-5 | CASSYPGQPNTEAFF
NA | TRBJ1-5 | TRBV19 | CASSITGDYSNQPQHF
NA | TRBJ2-7 | TRBV27 | CASSFGRVGYEQYF
TRBD2 | TRBJ2-7 | TRBV5-6 | CASSSTSGRAYEQYF
NA | TRBJ2-3 | TRBV30 | CAWSSSTDTQYF
NA | NA | TRBV5-4 | CASSLDGSNEQYF
TRBD1 | TRBJ2-7 | TRBV6-1 | CASSGTGGRNEQYF
TRBD2 | TRBJ2-7 | TRBV7-9 | CASSLTAGPTYEQYF
NA | TRBJ2-7 | TRBV5-1 | CASSLGGFAEQYF
NA | TRBJ2-5 | TRBV6-5 | CASSSSMETQYF
TRBD2 | TRBJ2-2 | TRBV27 | CASSLGTSGGPGELFF
NA | TRBJ2-7 | TRBV6-5 | CASSYSAPDYEQYF
TRBD1 | TRBJ2-7 | TRBV6-6 | CASTWTGGIYEQYF
NA | TRBJ2-4 | TRBV7-9 | CASSLVGVGVPKNIQYF
NA | TRBJ1-2 | TRBV15 | CATSRPSSDRYGYTF
NA | TRBJ2-1 | TRBV29-1 | CSVESLRVMNVEQFF
NA | TRBJ1-4 | TRBV28 | CASSRRYNEKLFF
TRBD1 | TRBJ1-2 | TRBV10-1 | CASSETGGYGYTF
NA | TRBJ2-1 | TRBV5-1 | CASSLSVAHSYNEQFF
NA | TRBJ1-5 | TRBV27 | CASSYRVRQPQHF
NA | TRBJ1-2 | TRBV7-8 | CASSLVSDGYTF
NA | TRBJ1-2 | TRBV18 | CASSPDRNYGYTF
TRBD2 | TRBJ2-1 | TRBV15 | CATSRDRGTSSYNEQFF
NA | TRBJ2-3 | TRBV27 | CASSFGGIGTQYF
NA | TRBJ1-6 | TRBV21-1 | CASSEGTYTGMADNSPLHF
NA | TRBJ1-2 | TRBV5-4 | CASSLGTGSYGYTF
NA | TRBJ2-3 | TRBV30 | CAFDIYTDTQYF
NA | TRBJ1-2 | TRBV2 | CASGQGMPNYGYTF
TRBD1 | TRBJ1-2 | TRBV5-1 | CASSYDRGLDGYTF
TRBD2 | TRBJ2-5 | TRBV7-6 | CASSSLADQETQYF
NA | TRBJ1-5 | TRBV30 | CAWGPLGGQPQHF
NA | TRBJ1-4 | TRBV4-2 | CASSQQATNEKLFF